The next 15 T cell receptor beta chains were all read from a single sample in a study of regulatory T cells in long-lasting Graves disease. Assembly of TCR beta libraries relied on iRepertoire HTBI primers together with Arm-PCR of CDR3 regions. A single record per CDR3 protein comes from TCRdb applying MiXCR to the multiplex PCR reads. The profile shows some 340,000 distinct CDR3 sequences, around 23% of them singletons. Time point meaning: persistent/refractory GD, antithyroid drugs over 5 years with positive TRAb. Scientists built the TCR library using RNA that was extracted from PBMCs. The material sequenced was peripheral blood mononuclear cells (PBMCs), taken when the disease was refractory, from a patient treated with antithyroid drugs. These receptors originate from a woman in her thirties or forties with Graves disease.

The rearrangement joins TRBV6-9 to TRBJ2-1; no clear D. V was pared by 4 bases and J by 7 bases, with 14 bases between. This CDR3 spans 14 amino acids. The germline CDR1 and CDR2 sequences are MNHGY and SVAAGI. CDR3 loop: CASSFLLRKNEQFF. CDR3 DNA sequence: TGTGCCAGCAGTTTTTTGTTACGGAAGAATGAGCAGTTCTTC.

V usage is TRBV28 and J usage is TRBJ2-1; 9 positions agree with TRBD2. Trimming cost V 7 bases and J 0 bases; bases outside gene matches: 19. CDR1 MDHEN and CDR2 SYDVKM come from the germline V gene. There are 20 residues in the CDR3. Written as DNA, the CDR3 is TGTGCCAGCACTGCAACGGGCCTAGCGGGATTTCAAAGCTCCTACAATGAGCAGTTCTTC. As protein: CASTATGLAGFQSSYNEQFF.

The chain couples TRBV6-4 to TRBJ2-1; 9 nucleotides match TRBD2. Germline V gives CDR1 MRHNA, CDR2 SNTAGT. CDR3 length: 15 amino acids. The J segment lost 7 bases and the V segment lost 0 bases, leaving 4 bases of the junction unmatched. CDR3 in amino acids: CASSDSSGSGNEQFF. The CDR3 DNA sequence: TGTGCCAGCAGTGACTCTAGCGGGAGCGGAAATGAGCAGTTCTTC.

This clonotype has a count of ten or more. J is TRBJ2-5 and V is TRBV7-9, with 11 bases aligning to TRBD2. The CDR3 has 15 residues. Trimming cost V 3 bases and J 7 bases; bases outside gene matches: 7. Germline values: CDR1 SEHNR, CDR2 FQNEAQ (reference sequence). The CDR3 bases are TGTGCCAGCAGCTTGCCGACTAGCGGGAAAGTGACCCAGTACTTC. It encodes CASSLPTSGKVTQYF.

This clonotype has more than one count but fewer than ten. The chain uses TRBV5-6 and TRBJ1-1; D might be TRBD1 (5 bases). This CDR3 has 15 amino acids. Trimming left V 4 bases short and J 0 bases short, with 13 bases between. Per the germline V gene, CDR1 is SGHDT and CDR2 is YYEEEE. CDR3 sequence (DNA): TGTGCCAGCAGCAGCCTACCGACAGTGAACACTGAAGCTTTCTTT. This codes for CASSSLPTVNTEAFF.

This clonotype was picked up many times. The genes are TRBV28 and TRBJ1-5; D call uncertain. Germline V gene data show CDR1 as MDHEN and CDR2 as SYDVKM. The CDR3 runs 12 residues. V was shortened by 3 bases and J by 3 bases, with 3 bases between the two germline ends. This CDR3 reads CASSLYNQPQHF. CDR3 DNA sequence: TGTGCCAGCAGTTTGTACAATCAGCCCCAGCATTTT.

This clonotype was counted ten times or more. The V call is TRBV11-2, the J call TRBJ2-7; 7 bases match TRBD1. From germline, CDR1 is SGHAT and CDR2 FQNNGV. Germline trimming cut 5 bases from V and 5 bases from J; bases unmatched to any gene: 9. The CDR3 extends over 14 amino acids. The CDR3 sequence: CASSRIKTGNEQYF. In nucleotides, the CDR3 is TGTGCCAGCAGCCGAATAAAGACAGGGAACGAGCAGTACTTC.

A remark on this clonotype: This may come from a read error, since a much larger clone is one base off. The chain joins TRBV28 to TRBJ2-2; TRBD2 is a possible D gene (6 bases). The CDR3 runs to 14 residues. CDR1 and CDR2 (germline): MDHEN, SYDVKM. The CDR3 reads CASRGPVATGGLFF. The CDR3 region has the DNA TGTGCCAGCAGGGGCCCGGTGGCCACCGGGGGGCTGTTTTTT.

The chain recombines TRBV5-1 with TRBJ2-2, with D perhaps given as TRBD1 or TRBD2 (5 bases each). Trimming took 3 bases from V and 3 from J, leaving 15 bases between them. The CDR3 sequence is 16 residues long. The V gene's germline CDR1 is SGHRS and CDR2 YFSETQ. The CDR3 loop is CASSSAGSSYTGELFF. CDR3 nucleotide sequence: TGCGCCAGCAGCTCCGCAGGGAGTTCGTACACCGGGGAGCTGTTTTTT.

This clonotype was counted many times. The chain combines TRBV7-8 with TRBJ1-5; D may be TRBD1 (5 bases). Germline V lookup: CDR1 SGHVS, CDR2 FQNEAQ. Trimming took off 3 bases at V and 1 base at J, with 13 bases between the two ends. This CDR3 spans 16 amino acids. Written as DNA, the CDR3 is TGTGCCAGCAGCTTCTCACCAGGGCAGAGCAATCAGCCCCAGCATTTT. Its protein product is CASSFSPGQSNQPQHF.

This clonotype was seen repeatedly, ten times or more. This chain links TRBV11-2 with TRBJ2-7, with TRBD2 identical over 13 bases. CDR1 SGHAT and CDR2 FQNNGV come from the germline V gene. The V gene end was trimmed by 0 bases and the J gene end by 9 bases; junction bases not matched to a gene: 2. The CDR3 is 14 amino acids. CDR3 amino acids: CASSLDRLAGGQYF. The DNA for the CDR3 is TGTGCCAGCAGCTTAGACCGACTAGCGGGAGGGCAGTACTTC.

Only a few counts were recorded for this clonotype. The chain has TRBV20-1 and TRBJ2-4; D gene uncertain. The CDR3 is 14 residues long. Germline V gives CDR1 DFQATT, CDR2 SNEGSKA (reference sequence). The V end lost 6 bases, the J end lost 0 bases, and 12 bases lay between the germline ends. The CDR3 loop is CSANVGLAKNIQYF. CDR3 in DNA: TGCAGTGCCAATGTGGGTCTAGCCAAAAACATTCAGTACTTC.

This clonotype was seen many times. The chain joins TRBV2 to TRBJ2-1; weak D call: TRBD2 (6 bases). CDR1 SNHLY and CDR2 FYNNEI come from the germline V gene. The germline V and J ends were trimmed by 4 bases and 8 bases, with 12 bases remaining between them. The CDR3 loop spans 13 amino acids. The CDR3 sequence is CASSGVGSDEQFF. The CDR3 DNA follows: TGTGCCAGCAGTGGAGTCGGGAGCGATGAGCAGTTCTTC. The full variable domain, rest sourced from reference TRBV2 and TRBJ2-1, is EPEVTQTPSHQVTQMGQEVILRCVPISNHLYFYWYRQILGQKVEFLVSFYNNEISEKSEIFDDQFSVERPDGSNFTLKIRSTKLEDSAMYFCASSGVGSDEQFFGPGTRLTVL.

The rearrangement links TRBV4-1 to TRBJ1-2, with 10 bases that match TRBD1. CDR1 and CDR2 from the germline V gene are MGHRA and YSYEKL. This CDR3 contains 15 residues. V lost 2 bases to trimming and J lost 3 bases; unmatched junction nucleotides: 3. CDR3 amino acids: CASSQSTGGDYGYTF. The CDR3 nucleotides are TGCGCCAGCAGCCAATCGACAGGGGGCGACTATGGCTACACCTTC.

The genes are TRBV28 and TRBJ2-2; maybe TRBD1 (6 bases). CDR1 MDHEN and CDR2 SYDVKM come from the germline V gene. V shed 3 bases and J shed 3 bases, with 8 bases lying between them. The CDR3 is made up of 14 amino acids. The CDR3: CASSFAGDTGELFF. In nucleotides, the CDR3 is TGTGCCAGCAGTTTTGCAGGGGACACCGGGGAGCTGTTTTTT.